These 23 T cell receptor beta chains were sequenced from one sample in a study of T cell changes during pregnancy in multiple sclerosis. Assay: immunoSEQ multiplex PCR; the TCRdb copy retains only in-frame clones and omits some. The sample lists some 53,000 clones; around 92% were seen once. The source material was CD4+ T cells from peripheral blood mononuclear cells, sampled in the third trimester of pregnancy. These receptors all come from a female donor with multiple sclerosis, enrolled in a pregnancy study.

The chain uses TRBV4-1 and TRBJ2-4; TRBD1 aligns across 10 bases. The J segment lost 8 bases and the V segment lost 1 base, leaving 2 bases of the junction unmatched. CDR1 is MGHRA and CDR2 is YSYEKL in the germline V gene. The CDR3 length is 14 residues. The CDR3 DNA sequence: TGCGCCAGCAGCCAAGGACAGGGGGCGGACATTCAGTACTTC. It is translated as CASSQGQGADIQYF.

The V call is TRBV7-9, the J call TRBJ2-1; weak D call: TRBD2 (5 bases). Germline CDR1 is SEHNR and CDR2 is FQNEAQ (reference sequence). This CDR3 has 16 residues. V lost 5 bases to trimming and J lost 8 bases, with 22 bases between them. DNA of the CDR3: TGTGCCAGCAGCATGAAAGTGCTAGCTAGTGAGGATGAGCAGTTCTTC. As protein: CASSMKVLASEDEQFF.

This clone was recorded only once. This chain connects TRBV9 to TRBJ2-2, with TRBD2 matching 7 bases. Looked up from germline, CDR1 is SGDLS and CDR2 is YYNGEE. This CDR3 is built from 15 residues. Trimming removed 4 bases from V and 12 bases from J; junction bases left unmatched: 15. In nucleotides, the CDR3 is TGTGCCAGCAGCCCCATGGGGGGGGTCAGCGAGAAGCTGTTTTTT. The encoded protein is CASSPMGGVSEKLFF.

The chain joins TRBV18 to TRBJ1-5; 7 nucleotides match TRBD1. The CDR3 is 13 amino acids. Germline CDR1 is KGHSH and CDR2 is LQKENI. The V gene end was trimmed by 6 bases and the J gene end by 7 bases; junction bases not matched to a gene: 6. The chain's CDR3 is CASSTGDGQPQHF. CDR3 DNA: TGTGCCAGCTCCACAGGGGACGGCCAGCCCCAGCATTTT.

CDR3 sequence: CASSGRTGRSTYGYTF. The CDR3 DNA reads as TGTGCCAGCAGTGGCCGGACAGGCCGATCCACCTATGGCTACACCTTC. J is TRBJ1-2 and V is TRBV6-1, with 7 bases fitting TRBD1. This CDR3 comprises 16 residues. V lost 4 bases, J lost 4 bases, and 12 bases stayed unmatched. Per the germline V gene, CDR1 is MNHNS and CDR2 is SASEGT.

In this sample, this clone turned up once. This chain uses TRBV5-1 with TRBJ1-3, with no clear D. The CDR3 loop spans 14 amino acids. V was clipped by 0 bases and J by 2 bases, with 6 bases between them. The germline gives CDR1 SGHRS, CDR2 YFSETQ. The CDR3 reads CASSLEAAGNTIYF. The CDR3 bases are TGCGCCAGCAGCTTGGAGGCGGCTGGAAACACCATATATTTT.

The chain couples TRBV9 to TRBJ1-3; D uncertain. Germline loops: CDR1 SGDLS, CDR2 YYNGEE. Trimming shortened V by 4 bases and J by 0 bases, and 11 bases separated the two germline ends. This CDR3 is built from 15 residues. For the CDR3, the DNA is TGTGCCAGCAGCCCCACTCGGTTCTCTGGAAACACCATATATTTT. Its protein product is CASSPTRFSGNTIYF. Looking up the rest from reference TRBV9 and TRBJ1-3 gives the full variable domain: DSGVTQTPKHLITATGQRVTLRCSPRSGDLSVYWYQQSLDQGLQFLIQYYNGEERAKGNILERFSAQQFPDLHSELNLSSLELGDSALYFCASSPTRFSGNTIYFGEGSWLTVV.

The CDR3 loop reads CASSLPPGQEYEQYF. The CDR3 DNA reads as TGTGCCAGCAGCCTGCCCCCTGGACAGGAATACGAGCAGTACTTC. This chain links TRBV5-5 with TRBJ2-7; TRBD1 agrees at 7 bases. The CDR3 extends over 15 amino acids. Germline trimming cut 4 bases from V and 4 bases from J; bases unmatched to any gene: 11. Germline assignment: CDR1 SGHKS and CDR2 YYEKEE (reference sequence).

This rearrangement joins TRBV30 to TRBJ1-2; D call uncertain. CDR3 size: 13 residues. Germline-derived CDR1 and CDR2 are GTSNPN and SVGIG (reference sequence). Trimming removed 3 bases from V and 4 bases from J, with 12 bases in between. The CDR3 sequence: CAWRKETTYGYTF. The DNA for the CDR3 is TGTGCCTGGAGGAAGGAGACGACCTATGGCTACACCTTC.

CDR3: CASSSFGWGQGYTDTQYF. The CDR3 DNA follows: TGTGCCAGCAGCTCGTTCGGGTGGGGGCAGGGATACACAGATACGCAGTATTTT. The rearrangement uses TRBV11-2 and TRBJ2-3, with D possibly being TRBD1 (6 bases). The CDR3 totals 18 residues. Germline lookup yields CDR1 SGHAT and CDR2 FQNNGV. Trimming left V 4 bases short and J 2 bases short, with 22 bases between. Based on the CDR3 plus reference TRBV11-2 and TRBJ2-3, the full variable domain is EAGVAQSPRYKIIEKRQSVAFWCNPISGHATLYWYQQILGQGPKLLIQFQNNGVVDDSQLPKDRFSAERLKGVDSTLKIQPAKLEDSAVYLCASSSFGWGQGYTDTQYFGPGTRLTVL.

This sequence joins TRBV5-5 and TRBJ2-2; 12 bases line up with TRBD2. CDR3 size: 18 residues. V trimming: 0 bases; J trimming: 2 bases; junction bases outside the gene matches: 5. Germline-derived CDR1 and CDR2 are SGHKS and YYEKEE (reference sequence). Here the CDR3 reads CASSLAVTSGSNTGELFF. The CDR3 DNA reads TGTGCCAGCAGCTTGGCTGTGACTAGCGGGAGTAACACCGGGGAGCTGTTTTTT.

This chain uses TRBV2 with TRBJ2-1, with D perhaps TRBD1 (5 bases). V was trimmed by 3 bases and J by 5 bases, leaving 11 bases between them. Germline CDR1 and CDR2: SNHLY and FYNNEI. The length of the CDR3 is 14 residues. The CDR3 reads CASSEGPYDNEQFF. As DNA, the CDR3 is TGTGCCAGCAGTGAGGGGCCCTACGACAATGAGCAGTTCTTC.

The CDR3 loop reads CSAPGTANTEAFF. CDR3 DNA sequence: TGCAGCGCGCCCGGGACAGCGAACACTGAAGCTTTCTTT. The chain carries TRBV29-1 and TRBJ1-1; 7 nucleotides align to TRBD1. The trim removed 7 bases at V and 1 base at J, leaving 6 bases unmatched. CDR1 and CDR2 from the germline V gene are SQVTM and ANQGSEA. CDR3 length equals 13 residues.

J is TRBJ2-7 and V is TRBV5-1; TRBD2 aligns across 9 bases. The CDR3 runs 14 residues. Trimming cost V 0 bases and J 6 bases; bases outside gene matches: 4. Germline V gives CDR1 SGHRS, CDR2 YFSETQ. In DNA, the CDR3 is TGCGCCAGCAGCTTGGCAGCGGGGGGATCCGAGCAGTACTTC. The encoded protein is CASSLAAGGSEQYF.

The rearrangement uses TRBV11-2 and TRBJ1-1; D unclear. CDR1 is SGHAT and CDR2 is FQNNGV in the germline V gene. The CDR3 totals 13 residues. The V and J ends lost 3 bases and 3 bases respectively, with 8 bases between them. The CDR3 protein is CASSFTPDTEAFF. The CDR3 coding sequence is TGTGCCAGCAGCTTCACCCCGGACACTGAAGCTTTCTTT.

This chain links TRBV7-2 with TRBJ2-1, with 12 bases fitting TRBD2. The ends lost 1 base at V and 10 bases at J; junction bases unmatched: 5. Per the germline V gene, CDR1 is SGHTA and CDR2 is FQGNSA. The CDR3 extends over 15 amino acids. The CDR3 is CASSLGLAGAQEQFF. In nucleotides, the CDR3 is TGTGCCAGCAGCTTAGGACTAGCGGGAGCTCAAGAGCAGTTCTTC.

The rearrangement links TRBV6-6 to TRBJ2-2; no firm D call. Trimming removed 0 bases at V and 2 bases at J, with 4 bases between. CDR3 size: 14 residues. Germline assignment: CDR1 MNHNY and CDR2 SVGAGI (reference sequence). The DNA for the CDR3 is TGTGCCAGCAGTTACTCGTCAAACACCGGGGAGCTGTTTTTT. It translates to CASSYSSNTGELFF.

The chain uses TRBV4-1 and TRBJ2-7; TRBD1 aligns across 8 bases. From germline, CDR1 is MGHRA and CDR2 YSYEKL. This CDR3 spans 15 amino acids. Trimming at V came to 2 bases and at J to 3 bases, leaving 6 bases not matched to a gene. CDR3 protein: CASSQSWTGIYEQYF. The CDR3 DNA reads as TGCGCCAGCAGCCAAAGTTGGACAGGGATCTACGAGCAGTACTTC.

This rearrangement joins TRBV7-9 to TRBJ1-2, with D possibly TRBD1 on 5 matching bases. CDR3 length: 14 amino acids. V was cut by 2 bases and J by 4 bases, with 11 bases left in between. CDR1 is SEHNR and CDR2 is FQNEAQ in the germline V gene (reference sequence). The CDR3 sequence is CASSLSVGAYGYTF. The CDR3 region has the DNA TGTGCCAGCAGCTTATCCGTAGGGGCCTATGGCTACACCTTC.

The rearrangement joins TRBV27 to TRBJ1-4; D gene uncertain. This CDR3 has 15 amino acids. Germline CDR1 and CDR2: MNHEY and SMNVEV (reference sequence). V was clipped by 0 bases and J by 4 bases, with 9 bases between them. The CDR3 sequence is CASSLSGGSNEKLFF. The DNA for the CDR3 is TGTGCCAGCAGTTTATCTGGCGGGAGTAATGAAAAACTGTTTTTT.

This rearrangement joins TRBV9 to TRBJ2-7; D unresolved. Trimming took 0 bases from V and 1 from J, leaving 11 bases between them. CDR1 is SGDLS, CDR2 YYNGEE, per germline. The CDR3 is made up of 15 amino acids. CDR3 region: CASSVASGFSYEQYF. CDR3 in DNA: TGTGCCAGCAGCGTAGCGTCAGGATTTTCCTACGAGCAGTACTTC.

The genes are TRBV19 and TRBJ1-4; 7 nucleotides agree with TRBD1. The J segment lost 3 bases and the V segment lost 10 bases, leaving 8 bases of the junction unmatched. The germline CDR1 and CDR2 sequences are LNHDA and SQIVND (reference sequence). The CDR3 loop spans 14 amino acids. Here the CDR3 DNA reads TGTGCCACAACCGTCGGGACAGCTAATGAAAAACTGTTTTTT. This sequence encodes CATTVGTANEKLFF.

The V and J genes are TRBV18 and TRBJ2-7, with D unclear. Germline V gene sequence: CDR1 KGHSH, CDR2 LQKENI. Trimming took off 3 bases at V and 5 bases at J, with 11 bases between the two ends. This CDR3 has 13 amino acids. CDR3 region: CASSPIRTDEQYF. The CDR3, as DNA: TGTGCCAGCTCACCTATTAGAACAGACGAGCAGTACTTC.